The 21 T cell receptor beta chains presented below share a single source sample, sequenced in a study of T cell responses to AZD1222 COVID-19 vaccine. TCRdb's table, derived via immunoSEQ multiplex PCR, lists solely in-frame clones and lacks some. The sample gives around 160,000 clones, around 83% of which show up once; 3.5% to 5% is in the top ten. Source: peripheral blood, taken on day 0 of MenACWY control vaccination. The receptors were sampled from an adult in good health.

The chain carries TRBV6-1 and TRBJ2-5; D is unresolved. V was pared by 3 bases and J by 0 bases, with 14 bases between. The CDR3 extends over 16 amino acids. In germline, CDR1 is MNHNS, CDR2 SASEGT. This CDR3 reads CASSESVRLYQETQYF. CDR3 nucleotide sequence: TGTGCCAGCAGTGAGTCGGTACGGTTGTACCAAGAGACCCAGTACTTC.

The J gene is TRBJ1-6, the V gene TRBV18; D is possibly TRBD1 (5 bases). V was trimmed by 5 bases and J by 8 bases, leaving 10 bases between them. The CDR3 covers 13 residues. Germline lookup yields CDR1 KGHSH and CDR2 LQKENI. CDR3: CASSASGDSPLHF. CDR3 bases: TGTGCCAGCTCAGCGTCGGGGGATTCACCCCTCCACTTT. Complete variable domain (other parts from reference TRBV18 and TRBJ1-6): NAGVMQNPRHLVRRRGQEARLRCSPMKGHSHVYWYRQLPEEGLKFMVYLQKENIIDESGMPKERFSAEFPKEGPSILRIQQVVRGDSAAYFCASSASGDSPLHFGNGTRLTVT.

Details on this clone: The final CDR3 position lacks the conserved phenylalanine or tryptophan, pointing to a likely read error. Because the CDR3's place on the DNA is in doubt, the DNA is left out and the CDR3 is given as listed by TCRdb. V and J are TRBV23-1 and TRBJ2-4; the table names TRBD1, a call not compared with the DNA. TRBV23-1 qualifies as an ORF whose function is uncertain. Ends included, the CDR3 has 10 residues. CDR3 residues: CASTRSPGRL.

The CDR3 nucleotides read TGTGCCAGCAGCCAAAAATACAGGGTAACCACAGATACGCAGTATTTT. This sequence encodes CASSQKYRVTTDTQYF. The rearrangement links TRBV3-1 (or the pseudogene TRBV3-2) to TRBJ2-3, with D possibly TRBD1 on 6 matching bases. The ends were cut back, 2 bases at V and 2 bases at J, with 14 bases in the middle. Germline V gene sequence: CDR1 LGHDT, CDR2 YNNKEL (reference sequence). This CDR3 region has 16 residues.

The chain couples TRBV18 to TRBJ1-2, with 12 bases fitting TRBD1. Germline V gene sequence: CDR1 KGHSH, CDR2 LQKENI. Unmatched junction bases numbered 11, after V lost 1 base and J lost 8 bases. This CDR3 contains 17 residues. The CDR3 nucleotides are TGTGCCAGCTCACCACGATTTTCGGGACAGGGGGCTGGCGGCTACACCTTC. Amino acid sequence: CASSPRFSGQGAGGYTF.

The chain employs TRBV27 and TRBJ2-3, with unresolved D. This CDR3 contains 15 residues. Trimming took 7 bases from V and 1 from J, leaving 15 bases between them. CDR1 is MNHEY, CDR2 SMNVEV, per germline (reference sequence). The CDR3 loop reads CASKHPAAGTDTQYF. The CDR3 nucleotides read TGTGCCAGCAAACATCCGGCCGCCGGCACAGATACGCAGTATTTT.

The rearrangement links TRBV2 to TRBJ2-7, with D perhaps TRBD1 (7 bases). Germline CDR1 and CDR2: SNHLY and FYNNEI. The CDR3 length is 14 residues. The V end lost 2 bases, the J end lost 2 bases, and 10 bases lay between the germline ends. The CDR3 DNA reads TGTGCCAGCAGTGAAAGGAGGGGGCCCTACGAGCAGTACGTC. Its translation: CASSERRGPYEQYV.

The CDR3 protein is CASSHTYPLGETQYF. For the CDR3, the DNA is TGTGCCAGCAGCCATACCTATCCCCTAGGAGAGACCCAGTACTTC. The chain uses TRBV7-9 and TRBJ2-5; D is undetermined. The CDR3 consists of 15 residues. The germline V and J ends were trimmed by 5 bases and 4 bases, with 17 bases remaining between them. CDR1 and CDR2 (germline): SEHNR, FQNEAQ (reference sequence).

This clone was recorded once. This CDR3 is CASREPSEQPQHF. The CDR3 region has the DNA TGTGCCAGCAGAGAGCCCTCAGAGCAGCCCCAGCATTTT. This sequence joins TRBV6-5 and TRBJ1-5; D not resolved. In germline, CDR1 is MNHEY, CDR2 SVGAGI. Trimming cost V 6 bases and J 7 bases, with 13 bases left between them. This CDR3 has 13 amino acids.

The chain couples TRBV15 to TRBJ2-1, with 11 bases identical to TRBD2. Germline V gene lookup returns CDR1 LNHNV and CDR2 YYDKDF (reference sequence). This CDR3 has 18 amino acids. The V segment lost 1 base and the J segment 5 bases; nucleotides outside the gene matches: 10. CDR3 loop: CATSRVTSGGPKDNEQFF. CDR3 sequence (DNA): TGTGCCACCAGCAGAGTAACTAGCGGGGGACCCAAGGACAATGAGCAGTTCTTC.

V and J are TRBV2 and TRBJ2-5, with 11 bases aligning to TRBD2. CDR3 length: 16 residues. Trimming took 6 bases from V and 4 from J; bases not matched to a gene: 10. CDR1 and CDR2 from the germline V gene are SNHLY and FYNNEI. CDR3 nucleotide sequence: TGTGCCAGCAGGGGGAGGACTAGCGGGCTGCGAGAGACCCAGTACTTC. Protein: CASRGRTSGLRETQYF.

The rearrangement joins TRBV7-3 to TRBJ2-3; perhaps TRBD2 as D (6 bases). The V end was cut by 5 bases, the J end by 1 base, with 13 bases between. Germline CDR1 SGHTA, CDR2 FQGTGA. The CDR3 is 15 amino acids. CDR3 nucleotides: TGTGCCAGCAGCCCTGGGGGGTATGGCACAGATACGCAGTATTTT. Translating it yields CASSPGGYGTDTQYF.

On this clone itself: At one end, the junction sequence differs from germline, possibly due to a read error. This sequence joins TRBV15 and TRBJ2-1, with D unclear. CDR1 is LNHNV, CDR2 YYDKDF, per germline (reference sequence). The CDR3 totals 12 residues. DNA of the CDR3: TGTGCCACCAGCAGCCACTACGATGAGCAGTTCTTC. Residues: CATSSHYDEQFF.

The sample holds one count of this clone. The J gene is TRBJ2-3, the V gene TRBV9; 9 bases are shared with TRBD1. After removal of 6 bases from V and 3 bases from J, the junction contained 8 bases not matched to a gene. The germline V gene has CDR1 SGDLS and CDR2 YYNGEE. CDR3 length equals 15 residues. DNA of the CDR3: TGTGCCAGCACCAGAGATGGACAGGGGACAGATACGCAGTATTTT. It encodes CASTRDGQGTDTQYF.

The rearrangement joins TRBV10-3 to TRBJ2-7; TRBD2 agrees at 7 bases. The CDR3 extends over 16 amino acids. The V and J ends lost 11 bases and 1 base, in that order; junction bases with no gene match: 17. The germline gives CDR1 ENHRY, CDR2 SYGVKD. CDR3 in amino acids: CAVKAGRAGVSYEQYF. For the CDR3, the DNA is TGTGCCGTCAAAGCAGGCAGGGCGGGGGTATCCTACGAGCAGTACTTC.

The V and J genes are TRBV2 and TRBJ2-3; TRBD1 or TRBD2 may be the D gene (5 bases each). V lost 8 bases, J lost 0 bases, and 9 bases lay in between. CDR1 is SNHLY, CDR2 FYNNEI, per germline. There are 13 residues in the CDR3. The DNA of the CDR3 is TGTGCCAGCGGGGGAAGGAGCACAGATACGCAGTATTTT. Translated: CASGGRSTDTQYF.

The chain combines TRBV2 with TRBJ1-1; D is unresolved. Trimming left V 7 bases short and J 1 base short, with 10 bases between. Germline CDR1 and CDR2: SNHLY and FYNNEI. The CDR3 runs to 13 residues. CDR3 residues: CASNAGRNTEAFF. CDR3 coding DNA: TGTGCCAGCAATGCAGGAAGGAACACTGAAGCTTTCTTT.

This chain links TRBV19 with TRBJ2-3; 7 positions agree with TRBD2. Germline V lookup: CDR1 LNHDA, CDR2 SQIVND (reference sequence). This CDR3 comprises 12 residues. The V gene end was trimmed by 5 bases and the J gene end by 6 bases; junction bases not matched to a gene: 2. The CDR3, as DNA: TGTGCCAGTAGTTGGGGAGGGGATACGCAGTATTTT. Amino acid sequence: CASSWGGDTQYF.

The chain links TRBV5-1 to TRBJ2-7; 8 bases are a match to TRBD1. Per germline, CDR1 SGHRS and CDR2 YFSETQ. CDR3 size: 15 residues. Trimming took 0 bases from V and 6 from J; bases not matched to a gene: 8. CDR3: CASSLEGRGRGEQYF. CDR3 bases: TGCGCCAGCAGCTTGGAGGGCAGGGGGCGTGGCGAGCAGTACTTC.

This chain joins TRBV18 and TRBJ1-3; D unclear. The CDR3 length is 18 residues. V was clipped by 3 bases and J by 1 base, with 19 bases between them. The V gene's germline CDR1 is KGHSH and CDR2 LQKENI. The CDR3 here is CASSPLLVDIESGNTIYF. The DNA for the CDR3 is TGTGCCAGCTCACCGTTGCTTGTAGACATCGAATCTGGAAACACCATATATTTT.

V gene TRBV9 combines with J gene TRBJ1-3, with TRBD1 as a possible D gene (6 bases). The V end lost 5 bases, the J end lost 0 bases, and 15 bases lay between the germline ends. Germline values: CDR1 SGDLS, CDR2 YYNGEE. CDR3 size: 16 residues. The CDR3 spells CASSPSGAYSGNTIYF. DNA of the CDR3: TGTGCCAGCAGTCCCTCGGGGGCCTACTCTGGAAACACCATATATTTT.